This T cell receptor (beta chain) originates from a study of response to subunit inactivated influenza vaccine. Study-wide results and limits: Researchers suggested that each seasonal influenza vaccination recruits few new T cells.

The CDR3 length is 13 residues. The ends were cut back, 3 bases at V and 5 bases at J, with 10 bases in the middle. CDR1 is WNHNN, CDR2 SYGVQD, per germline (reference sequence). TCRdb processed the RT-PCR reads anew with MiXCR; each CDR3 protein has one entry. The data contain over 750,000 distinct CDR3 sequences, about 20% of them singletons. At least ten counts were recorded for this clonotype. Antigen: not known. The sequenced sample was PBMCs from blood, obtained 4 to 6 days after vaccination. The origin of this receptor is a man aged 45-65 years who received an inactivated influenza vaccine. The chain is built from TRBV10-1 and TRBJ2-5; no clear D gene. CDR3 sequence: CASSDRLPETQYF. The DNA for the CDR3 is TGCGCCAGCAGTGACCGATTACCGGAGACCCAGTACTTC.